Listed below are T cell receptor beta chains from one sample, sequenced in a study of kidney transplant recipient with SARS-CoV-2 infection. TCRdb passed the reads through MiXCR, listing each CDR3 protein once. The table lists under 300,000 distinct CDR3 sequences, 29% of them singletons, with less than 8.5% in the top ten. Here the sequenced sample was a blood sample, taken at baseline and between days 110 and 120 from a kidney transplant recipient. These TCRs come from a young adult male patient who had COVID-19 and was a kidney transplant recipient. Some T cells may possibly be graft donor cells. The CDR3 runs from the conserved cysteine through the conserved F or W. D genes are given only for firm matches. For some rows the clone size is stated as once, few or many, or as a class when expanded; others skip it.

D | J | size | V | CDR3 | DNA
NA | TRBJ2-7 | many | TRBV11-1 | CASSRSRGSSYEQYF | TGTGCCAGCAGCCGATCGCGGGGTTCGTCCTACGAGCAGTACTTC
NA | TRBJ2-1 | many | TRBV25-1 | CASSELGGAGNEQFF | TGTGCCAGCAGTGAATTAGGGGGGGCCGGGAATGAGCAGTTCTTC
TRBD1 | TRBJ1-6 | many | TRBV5-6 | CASSSRQGRSGSPLHF | TGTGCCAGCAGCTCCCGACAGGGGAGGAGCGGTTCACCCCTCCACTTT
NA | TRBJ2-1 | many | TRBV19 | CASSIGLNNEQFF | TGTGCCAGTAGTATTGGTCTAAACAATGAGCAGTTCTTC
NA | TRBJ2-7 | many | TRBV6-8 | CASSSGTYEQYF | TGTGCCAGCAGTTCCGGGACCTACGAGCAGTACTTC
NA | TRBJ2-1 | NA | TRBV4-2 | CASSQDRSVNEQFF | TGTGCCAGCAGCCAAGATAGAAGTGTCAATGAGCAGTTCTTC
NA | TRBJ2-3 | few | TRBV19 | CASSMGLPDTQYF | TGTGCCAGTAGTATGGGACTGCCAGATACGCAGTATTTT
NA | TRBJ1-5 | NA | TRBV19 | CASGTRFSNRPQHF | TGTGCCAGTGGTACACGGTTTAGCAATCGGCCCCAGCATTTT
TRBD1 | TRBJ1-1 | many | TRBV7-3 | CASGRQGTEAFF | TGTGCCAGCGGACGACAGGGGACTGAAGCTTTCTTT
NA | TRBJ1-2 | many | TRBV5-1 | CASPWQSVRKTYGYTF | TGCGCCAGCCCGTGGCAATCGGTTCGAAAGACCTATGGCTACACCTTC
NA | TRBJ1-2 | many | TRBV4-3 | CASSDRLGRRKTYGYTF | TGCGCCAGCAGCGATCGCCTAGGACGTCGAAAGACCTATGGCTACACCTTC
NA | TRBJ2-5 | many | TRBV7-8 | CASSLTAETQYF | TGTGCCAGCAGCTTAACGGCGGAGACCCAGTACTTC